This TCR beta chain was captured by sequencing in a study of T-cell memory formation after mild COVID-19 (dated by TCRdb to 2020 to 2023). With regard to the full study: TCR sequence clusters from the two donors were found to be largely donor specific. In a couple of donors, T-cell clones that expanded and contracted after mild COVID-19 were tracked by sequencing TCRalpha and TCRbeta repertoires over time. Two young, previously healthy adult volunteers, one female and one male, were included in the cohort. Overall study outcomes, separate from this receptor: Clones contracting from day 15 to 85 had balanced CD4/CD8 phenotypes, while a second wave expanding from day 15 to 37 was biased towards CD4+. The detection of some responding clones in pre-infection memory suggests that pre-existing cross-reactive memory T cells joined the SARS-CoV-2 response. The study covered only a couple of mild cases, and larger cohorts including severe cases with pre-infection samples were considered necessary. Whether the second-wave clones peaking on day 37 were SARS-CoV-2 specific was not confirmed. Contracting CD4+ clones turned up mainly in the CM and EM memory subsets, whereas EMRA was where CD8+ clones were enriched.

CDR3 length: 17 amino acids, cysteine to phenylalanine. Just the 51-base CDR3 DNA is kept, in frame starting at base 1. Trimming takes 1 base off V and 7 bases off J; junction bases not matched to a gene: 8. The germline V gene gives CDR1 as LGHNA and CDR2 as YNFKEQ. Sequencing was carried out with an Illumina NovaSeq 6000. TCRalpha and TCRbeta cDNA libraries were constructed by 5'RACE with constant-segment primers, with sample barcodes and unique molecular identifiers being introduced. Trizol reagent was used to extract RNA from every sample. Library amplification was performed in two PCR steps, and a second sample barcode and Illumina TruSeq adapters were introduced in the second step. The libraries were sequenced on an Illumina NovaSeq using 2 x 150 bp paired-end reads. The paper's processing steps were these. The reads were demultiplexed and collapsed into UMI-guided consensus sequences using migec v1.2.7. Using mixcr v2.1.11, the UMI consensuses were aligned to TRA and TRB V and J templates and assembled into clonotypes. A clonotype was counted as expanded or contracted only if both edgeR and NoisET called the change significant, with noise models trained on biological replicates. edgeR calls used a false discovery rate-adjusted p below 0.01 and a log2 fold-change threshold of 1. As an exploratory analysis of dynamics, PCA with hierarchical clustering was applied to max-normalized trajectories of the 1000 most abundant clonotypes. Each responding clone was given a CD4 or CD8 phenotype based on the CD4+ and CD8+ repertoires, which had been sequenced separately. TCRdb reran the public reads through fastp at Q25 and MiXCR, keeping productive beta chains. Under each unique CDR3 protein, matching rows form one entry showing the most common genes and DNA. None of the V and J calls come from the authors' own analysis; TCRdb made them. The sample contains a few hundred thousand distinct CDR3 sequences, over 15% of them found a single time. Of the sample, 22% falls within the top ten clones.

Ficoll-Paque density gradient centrifugation was used to isolate PBMCs. At least ten counts were recorded for this clonotype. Its antigen remains undetermined. There are no base qualities to consult, and no much larger clone falls within one base. The sequence derives from a young man who had mild COVID-19 (a few samples of this study predate the infection). The sample titles of this study are shuffled in the database, so cell type and time point are left out; the donor was told from shared clones. What was sequenced was PBMCs or a T cell subset sorted from them (not recorded which). Recombination connected TRBV4-2 to TRBJ1-4; TRBD1 lines up with 11 middle nucleotides. The CDR3 in this case is CASSQGGPGTGGEKLFF. Here is the DNA: TGTGCCAGCAGCCAAGGAGGCCCCGGGACAGGGGGTGAAAAACTGTTTTTT.